The 26 T cell receptor beta chains presented below share a single source sample, sequenced in a study of cytomegalovirus exposure and HLA in healthy donors. The PCR contained 60 Vbeta and 13 Jbeta primers. Here immunoSEQ multiplex PCR was the method, and the copy in TCRdb shows in-frame clones only, minus some. This sample has about 210,000 clones, with approximately 86% found just once. Sequences were obtained from PBMCs. The receptors were sampled from a woman in her thirties in good health and CMV-seronegative.

This clone has just a few counts. CDR3 nucleotide sequence: TGCGCCAGCAGCCAAGACGCGGAAGAGACCCAGTACTTC. It codes for CASSQDAEETQYF. The chain links TRBV4-1 to TRBJ2-5; unclear D gene. Germline V CDR1 and CDR2: MGHRA, YSYEKL. V lost 0 bases to trimming and J lost 3 bases, with 5 bases between them. The CDR3 is 13 residues long.

The chain combines TRBV7-2 with TRBJ2-1; unclear D gene. Germline V CDR1 and CDR2: SGHTA, FQGNSA. Trimming removed 3 bases at V and 0 bases at J, with 9 bases between. This CDR3 is 15 amino acids long. CDR3 DNA sequence: TGTGCCAGCAGCTTGACAATGGGCTCCTACAATGAGCAGTTCTTC. It codes for CASSLTMGSYNEQFF.

The rearrangement joins TRBV2 to TRBJ1-3; D ambiguous. Trimming shortened V by 6 bases and J by 0 bases, and 9 bases separated the two germline ends. Germline lookup yields CDR1 SNHLY and CDR2 FYNNEI. This CDR3 region has 14 residues. As DNA, the CDR3 is TGTGCCAGCAGCCCTTTGGCCTCTGGAAACACCATATATTTT. Translating gives CASSPLASGNTIYF.

The chain couples TRBV28 to TRBJ1-1; no clear D. The CDR3 runs 15 residues. V was cut by 3 bases and J by 4 bases, with 15 bases left in between. Germline V CDR1 and CDR2: MDHEN, SYDVKM. CDR3 loop: CASSLLMGSGTEAFF. The CDR3 DNA sequence: TGTGCCAGCAGTTTGTTGATGGGAAGCGGCACTGAAGCTTTCTTT.

The rearrangement uses TRBV28 and TRBJ2-7, with 7 bases identical to TRBD1. V lost 8 bases and J lost 3; bases outside the gene matches: 4. The CDR3 has 12 residues. Germline loops: CDR1 MDHEN, CDR2 SYDVKM. The CDR3 DNA sequence: TGTGCCAGCGGGGGACAGCACTACGAGCAGTACTTC. It translates to CASGGQHYEQYF.

The chain combines TRBV4-1 with TRBJ2-3; D is uncertain. The CDR3 loop spans 13 amino acids. V lost 0 bases to trimming and J lost 3 bases, with 4 bases between them. Per the germline V gene, CDR1 is MGHRA and CDR2 is YSYEKL. The CDR3 spells CASSQDVTDTQYF. CDR3 in DNA: TGCGCCAGCAGCCAAGATGTAACAGATACGCAGTATTTT.

This chain uses TRBV2 with TRBJ2-7; TRBD1 matches at 7 bases. Germline trimming cut 6 bases from V and 6 bases from J; bases unmatched to any gene: 8. Germline-derived CDR1 and CDR2 are SNHLY and FYNNEI. The CDR3 length is 13 residues. Written as DNA, the CDR3 is TGTGCCAGCAGGGATGACAGGGCGGGCGAGCAGTACTTC. Translated: CASRDDRAGEQYF.

This chain uses TRBV6-5 with TRBJ2-1; 8 nucleotides line up with TRBD1. Losses at the gene ends were 5 bases for V and 3 bases for J; bases not matched to a gene: 6. The CDR3 loop spans 15 amino acids. The germline V gene encodes CDR1 MNHEY and CDR2 SVGAGI. In DNA form, the CDR3 reads TGTGCCAGCAGTCAGGGGACAGGCCGCTACAATGAGCAGTTCTTC. It is translated as CASSQGTGRYNEQFF.

The rearrangement links TRBV5-1 to TRBJ2-3; D might be TRBD2 (6 bases). This CDR3 has 15 residues. Germline assignment: CDR1 SGHRS and CDR2 YFSETQ. V lost 0 bases and J lost 2, with 10 bases in between. CDR3 residues: CASSLGGLNTDTQYF. CDR3 DNA sequence: TGCGCCAGCAGCTTGGGGGGACTTAACACAGATACGCAGTATTTT.

The rearrangement links TRBV5-4 to TRBJ2-5, with 8 bases matching TRBD2. Trimming took 2 bases from V and 5 from J; bases not matched to a gene: 11. CDR3 length equals 16 residues. Germline V CDR1 and CDR2: SGHNT, YYREEE (reference sequence). Here the CDR3 DNA reads TGTGCCAGCAGCTTCGTTGCGGGGGGCGGTCGCGAGACCCAGTACTTC. Its translation: CASSFVAGGGRETQYF.

The rearrangement joins TRBV7-9 to TRBJ1-2; the D is unclear. Germline V gene lookup returns CDR1 SEHNR and CDR2 FQNEAQ (reference sequence). The V end was cut by 2 bases, the J end by 3 bases, with 10 bases between. This CDR3 is 14 amino acids long. The CDR3 nucleotides are TGTGCCAGCAGCTTACTAACCTCGGACTATGGCTACACCTTC. This sequence encodes CASSLLTSDYGYTF.

V usage is TRBV7-2 and J usage is TRBJ1-2; TRBD1 agrees at 9 bases. The J segment lost 4 bases and the V segment lost 1 base, leaving 4 bases of the junction unmatched. This CDR3 contains 15 residues. Germline CDR1 and CDR2: SGHTA and FQGNSA. CDR3 protein: CASSLGTGESYGYTF. The CDR3, as DNA: TGTGCCAGCAGCTTAGGGACAGGGGAGAGCTATGGCTACACCTTC.

The chain combines TRBV19 with TRBJ2-5; D call uncertain. Germline CDR1 is LNHDA and CDR2 is SQIVND (reference sequence). Trimming took 2 bases from V and 4 from J, leaving 8 bases between them. CDR3 length: 13 amino acids. The CDR3 DNA is TGTGCCAGTAGTATACGGTTTGGAGAGACCCAGTACTTC. Protein: CASSIRFGETQYF. Looking up the rest from reference TRBV19 and TRBJ2-5 gives the full variable domain: DGGITQSPKYLFRKEGQNVTLSCEQNLNHDAMYWYRQDPGQGLRLIYYSQIVNDFQKGDIAEGYSVSREKKESFPLTVTSAQKNPTAFYLCASSIRFGETQYFGPGTRLLVL.

The genes are TRBV5-1 and TRBJ2-1; 8 bases map to TRBD2. V dropped 4 bases and J dropped 3; count of bases not matched to a gene: 9. This CDR3 comprises 16 residues. Germline V lookup: CDR1 SGHRS, CDR2 YFSETQ. CDR3 sequence: CASSPHGAGDYNEQFF. The DNA of the CDR3 is TGCGCCAGCAGCCCCCATGGAGCGGGAGACTACAATGAGCAGTTCTTC.

This chain connects TRBV5-1 to TRBJ1-1; 8 bases line up with TRBD1. Germline CDR1 reads SGHRS; CDR2 reads YFSETQ. The CDR3 spans 14 residues. V dropped 3 bases and J dropped 3; count of bases not matched to a gene: 4. The CDR3, as DNA: TGCGCCAGCAGCTCTAAGACAGGGGACACTGAAGCTTTCTTT. The encoded protein is CASSSKTGDTEAFF.

V usage is TRBV5-1 and J usage is TRBJ2-1; 9 bases match TRBD1. Germline V gene lookup returns CDR1 SGHRS and CDR2 YFSETQ. The trim removed 5 bases at V and 1 base at J, leaving 4 bases unmatched. This CDR3 is 15 amino acids long. The CDR3 is CASRNGTGSYNEQFF. Here the CDR3 DNA reads TGCGCCAGCAGAAATGGGACAGGGTCCTACAATGAGCAGTTCTTC.

The genes are TRBV6-6 and TRBJ2-3, with TRBD1 identical over 8 bases. The V and J ends lost 11 bases and 2 bases, in that order; junction bases with no gene match: 9. The CDR3 sequence is 14 residues long. The germline V gene has CDR1 MNHNY and CDR2 SVGAGI (reference sequence). The DNA of the CDR3 is TGTGCCGGGTCGGACAGGGCTTACACAGATACGCAGTATTTT. Translating it yields CAGSDRAYTDTQYF.

CDR3 residues: CASSVQGTGELFF. Written as DNA, the CDR3 is TGTGCCAGCAGCGTGCAGGGAACCGGGGAGCTGTTTTTT. This rearrangement joins TRBV9 to TRBJ2-2, with a tentative D call TRBD1 (5 bases). This CDR3 contains 13 residues. Deletions cut 2 bases from V and 5 bases from J, with 7 bases between. Germline V gives CDR1 SGDLS, CDR2 YYNGEE.

This clone turned up a few times. V and J are TRBV14 and TRBJ2-7; TRBD2 is a possible D gene (6 bases). CDR1 SGHDN and CDR2 FVKESK come from the germline V gene. Trimming removed 2 bases at V and 1 base at J, with 18 bases between. This CDR3 is 17 amino acids long. The CDR3 DNA is TGTGCCAGCAGCCAAACGCGGTCCGGACTACTATCCTACGAGCAGTACTTC. This sequence encodes CASSQTRSGLLSYEQYF.

V usage is TRBV28 and J usage is TRBJ2-7; D is unclear. There are 11 residues in the CDR3. The germline V and J ends were trimmed by 1 base and 7 bases, with 5 bases remaining between them. CDR1 is MDHEN, CDR2 SYDVKM, per germline. In DNA form, the CDR3 reads TGTGCCAGCAGTTTATCGCGGGAGCAGTACTTC. This encodes CASSLSREQYF.

The chain joins TRBV7-3 to TRBJ2-5; D is unclear. The CDR3 consists of 14 residues. Trimming took off 5 bases at V and 5 bases at J, with 15 bases between the two ends. Germline V CDR1 and CDR2: SGHTA, FQGTGA. The CDR3 DNA is TGTGCCAGCAGCCTCCGAGGTCCCGGGGAGACCCAGTACTTC. Protein: CASSLRGPGETQYF.

The gene calls are TRBV5-1 and TRBJ2-1, with TRBD2 matching over 13 bases. The V gene end was trimmed by 0 bases and the J gene end by 7 bases; junction bases not matched to a gene: 4. CDR1 is SGHRS, CDR2 YFSETQ, per germline. The CDR3 runs 16 residues. The CDR3 here is CASSLVGTSGMNEQFF. The DNA for the CDR3 is TGCGCCAGCAGCTTGGTTGGGACTAGCGGGATGAATGAGCAGTTCTTC.

The chain has TRBV5-1 and TRBJ1-4; the D is unclear. Trimming removed 0 bases from V and 3 bases from J, with 9 bases in between. CDR1 and CDR2 from the germline V gene are SGHRS and YFSETQ. This CDR3 contains 15 residues. The CDR3 here is CASSLGSQSNEKLFF. The CDR3 coding sequence is TGCGCCAGCAGCTTGGGGTCGCAGTCTAATGAAAAACTGTTTTTT. Full variable domain (rest looked up from reference TRBV5-1 and TRBJ1-4): KAGVTQTPRYLIKTRGQQVTLSCSPISGHRSVSWYQQTPGQGLQFLFEYFSETQRNKGNFPGRFSGRQFSNSRSEMNVSTLELGDSALYLCASSLGSQSNEKLFFGSGTQLSVL.

The rearrangement uses TRBV10-1 and TRBJ2-1; TRBD1 agrees at 8 bases. Unmatched junction bases numbered 2, after V lost 3 bases and J lost 13 bases. Germline V gene sequence: CDR1 WNHNN, CDR2 SYGVQD (reference sequence). The CDR3 has 11 residues. As DNA, the CDR3 is TGCGCCAGCAGTGACGGGACAGGTCAGTTCTTC. Residues: CASSDGTGQFF.

V and J are TRBV6-1 and TRBJ2-7; TRBD1 might be the D (6 bases). Per the germline V gene, CDR1 is MNHNS and CDR2 is SASEGT. The CDR3 contains 13 residues. Between the trimmed V and J ends, which lost 6 bases and 4 bases, there was a span of 13 bases. The CDR3 DNA reads as TGTGCCAGCAGCCGGGACAACCTATACGAGCAGTACTTC. Its translation: CASSRDNLYEQYF.

This chain connects TRBV9 to TRBJ2-2; 12 bases are a match to TRBD2. With V trimmed by 4 bases and J by 7 bases, 5 bases remained unmatched. The germline CDR1 and CDR2 sequences are SGDLS and YYNGEE. The CDR3 has 15 residues. In DNA, the CDR3 is TGTGCCAGCAGCCCCGGACTAGCGGGAAACGGGGAGCTGTTTTTT. Amino acids: CASSPGLAGNGELFF.